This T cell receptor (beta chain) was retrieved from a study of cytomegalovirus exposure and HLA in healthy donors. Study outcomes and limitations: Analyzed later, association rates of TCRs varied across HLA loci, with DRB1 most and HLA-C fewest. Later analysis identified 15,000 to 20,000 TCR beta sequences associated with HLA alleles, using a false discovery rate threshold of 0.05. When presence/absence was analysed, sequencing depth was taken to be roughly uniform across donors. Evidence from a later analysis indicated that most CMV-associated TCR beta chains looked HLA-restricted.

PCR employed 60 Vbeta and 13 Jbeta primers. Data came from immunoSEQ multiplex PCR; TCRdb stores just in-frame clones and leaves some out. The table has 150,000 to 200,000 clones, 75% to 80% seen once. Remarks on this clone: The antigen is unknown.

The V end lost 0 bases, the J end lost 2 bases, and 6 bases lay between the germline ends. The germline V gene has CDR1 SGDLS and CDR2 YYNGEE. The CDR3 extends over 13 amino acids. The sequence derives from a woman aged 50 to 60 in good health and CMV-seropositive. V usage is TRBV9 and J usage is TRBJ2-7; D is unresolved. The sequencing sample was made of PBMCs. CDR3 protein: CASSVGHPYEQYF. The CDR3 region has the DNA TGTGCCAGCAGCGTAGGGCATCCCTACGAGCAGTACTTC.